One T cell receptor beta chain is described in this entry. The CDR3 contains 12 residues. The V end was cut by 0 bases, the J end by 9 bases, with 7 bases between. Per germline, CDR1 SGDLS and CDR2 YYNGEE. This entry belongs to a study of blood T cell repertoires in COVID-19. Turning to the study itself: COVID-19 samples collected from the United States, Italy and Spain covered acute and convalescent phases.

Adults between roughly 18 and 95 years of age took part from more than 20 US areas. For recovered donors of Cohort 3, there were two negative PCRs, clearance, or symptom resolution. In the authors' workflow: Estimated nucleated cell counts came from reference gene primer amplification. Clones were read by immunoSEQ multiplex PCR, and TCRdb kept only the in-frame ones, dropping some. V, J and clone size are taken as reported in that table, and D and trimming were inferred from the DNA itself. The sample shows over 300,000 clones, 89% of them seen only once. The receptor's source is a woman aged 40-49 years who had recovered from COVID-19. Sequenced material: PBMCs or T cells enriched from blood (not recorded which). This chain joins TRBV9 and TRBJ2-1; no firm D call. In DNA form, the CDR3 reads TGTGCCAGCAGCGTAGCGGGTAGTGAGCAGTTCTTC. This translates into CASSVAGSEQFF.